These 9 T cell receptor beta chains share one sample of origin, sequenced in a study of cytomegalovirus exposure and HLA in healthy donors (dated by TCRdb to about 2017). Receptors were amplified or captured by the immunoSEQ multiplex PCR assay. The multiplex PCR relied on a mix of 60 forward primers for TCR Vbeta segments and 13 reverse primers for TCR Jbeta segments. Imported from immuneACCESS, the table was reduced by TCRdb to in-frame sequences with V and J called. These copies leave out some clones; in studies compared against another copy, an unresolved V gene accounts for under half, and the cause of the remainder is not known. This sample gives 99,000 or so clones in total; 75% to 85% of them show up just once. The ten largest clones capture about 2.2% of the sample. Source material: PBMCs. These receptors were collected from a man in his thirties or forties in good health and CMV-seronegative.

The rearrangement uses TRBV5-1 and TRBJ1-1, with 10 bases matching TRBD1. The V gene end was trimmed by 4 bases and the J gene end by 7 bases; junction bases not matched to a gene: 4. The CDR3 covers 13 residues. CDR1 is SGHRS and CDR2 is YFSETQ in the germline V gene. The CDR3 region has the DNA TGCGCCAGCAGCCCGGGGACAGGGGTTGAAGCTTTCTTT. It encodes CASSPGTGVEAFF.

V usage is TRBV6-5 and J usage is TRBJ2-1, with TRBD2 matching over 9 bases. The CDR3 is made up of 16 amino acids. Germline CDR1 is MNHEY and CDR2 is SVGAGI. Trimming cost V 0 bases and J 10 bases; bases outside gene matches: 10. CDR3 DNA sequence: TGTGCCAGCAGTTACTCCTCCGGGACTAGCCCCTCCGAGCAGTTCTTC. Translating it yields CASSYSSGTSPSEQFF.

The V gene is TRBV5-1, the J gene TRBJ1-2; D gene unclear. The CDR3 runs to 13 residues. Germline loops: CDR1 SGHRS, CDR2 YFSETQ. With 4 bases removed from V and 7 bases from J, the gap between germline ends came to 14 bases. CDR3 amino acids: CASSADNRSGYTF. CDR3 bases: TGCGCCAGCAGCGCTGACAACCGTTCTGGCTACACCTTC.

Note on this clone: The same CDR3 is also encoded by other DNA sequences in this sample. The chain couples TRBV29-1 to TRBJ1-1, with 9 positions matching TRBD1. The CDR3 sequence is 13 residues long. J lost 1 base, V lost 4 bases, and 1 base had no gene match. Germline V gene lookup returns CDR1 SQVTM and CDR2 ANQGSEA. The CDR3 loop reads CSVATGGNTEAFF. The CDR3 DNA reads as TGCAGCGTTGCGACAGGGGGGAACACTGAAGCTTTCTTT.

The chain is built from TRBV5-1 and TRBJ2-2; 10 nucleotides agree with TRBD1. CDR1 is SGHRS and CDR2 is YFSETQ in the germline V gene. This CDR3 has 14 residues. Germline trimming cut 4 bases from V and 6 bases from J; bases unmatched to any gene: 3. The CDR3 loop is CASSVGQGAGELFF. The CDR3 nucleotides read TGCGCCAGCAGCGTAGGACAGGGGGCCGGGGAGCTGTTTTTT.

This clone was recorded only once. The final CDR3 position lacks the conserved phenylalanine or tryptophan, pointing to a likely read error. The chain combines TRBV6-1 with TRBJ2-7; D perhaps matches TRBD1 (5 bases). The V and J ends lost 4 bases and 0 bases respectively, with 16 bases between them. Per germline, CDR1 MNHNS and CDR2 SASEGT. CDR3 length: 16 amino acids. The CDR3 DNA sequence: TGTGCCAGCAGTGTTTTCTTTGACGACAGCTCCTACGAGCAGTACCTC. Amino acid sequence: CASSVFFDDSSYEQYL.

This CDR3 is CSTREGETQYF. CDR3 DNA: TGCAGCACTCGGGAGGGGGAGACCCAGTACTTC. The chain carries TRBV29-1 and TRBJ2-5, with 8 bases fitting TRBD2. After removal of 8 bases from V and 5 bases from J, the junction contained 4 bases not matched to a gene. The length of the CDR3 is 11 residues. CDR1 and CDR2 from the germline V gene are SQVTM and ANQGSEA.

This clone was detected only a few times. This sequence joins TRBV6-5 and TRBJ1-1; no firm D call. This CDR3 has 13 residues. Germline V gene lookup returns CDR1 MNHEY and CDR2 SVGAGI. Trimming cost V 4 bases and J 11 bases, with 17 bases left between them. CDR3 sequence (DNA): TGTGCCAGCAGTTCCCTCGATGGAGCGGTGGCTTTCTTT. Translation: CASSSLDGAVAFF.

The V and J genes are TRBV10-3 and TRBJ2-1, with a weak D call TRBD1 (6 bases). Between the trimmed V and J ends, which lost 4 bases and 2 bases, there was a span of 12 bases. The CDR3 has 15 amino acids. Germline V gene lookup returns CDR1 ENHRY and CDR2 SYGVKD. CDR3 sequence (DNA): TGTGCCATCAGTGCCGAGGGGGTTCCCTACAATGAGCAGTTCTTC. This encodes CAISAEGVPYNEQFF.